This T cell receptor beta chain was sequenced for a study of T cells in Graves' hyperthyroidism and ophthalmopathy. Overall study findings and caveats: Within blood appeared most thyroid clonotypes that had expanded above 0.001. A model using 13 V-J features told ophthalmopathy apart from stable hyperthyroidism.

Comment on this clonotype: As yet, its antigen is unknown.

Disease lasting under 3 months, a NOSPECS grade of at least 4, and a Clinical Activity Score of at least 3 were features of the ophthalmopathy patients. Cells are PBMCs isolated from roughly 9.3 ml of fresh blood. It was RNA transcripts that yielded the amplified TCR beta CDR3 regions. The HTBI primer set drove a first-round RT-PCR of the TCR CDR3. A single record per CDR3 protein comes from TCRdb applying MiXCR to the multiplex PCR reads. This sample has about 600,000 distinct CDR3 sequences, with 12% to 15% found just once. From germline, CDR1 is SGHRS and CDR2 YFSETQ. This CDR3 spans 14 amino acids. The ends were cut back, 2 bases at V and 2 bases at J, with 11 bases in the middle.

The chain carries TRBV5-1 and TRBJ2-7; the D call may be TRBD1 or TRBD2 (5 bases each). This clonotype was sampled from a woman between 18 and 29 years old with Graves' ophthalmopathy. Sequences were obtained from blood. DNA for the CDR3: TGCGCCAGCAGCTTTGAGGGGAAGGCCTACGAGCAGTACTTC. It yields the protein CASSFEGKAYEQYF.